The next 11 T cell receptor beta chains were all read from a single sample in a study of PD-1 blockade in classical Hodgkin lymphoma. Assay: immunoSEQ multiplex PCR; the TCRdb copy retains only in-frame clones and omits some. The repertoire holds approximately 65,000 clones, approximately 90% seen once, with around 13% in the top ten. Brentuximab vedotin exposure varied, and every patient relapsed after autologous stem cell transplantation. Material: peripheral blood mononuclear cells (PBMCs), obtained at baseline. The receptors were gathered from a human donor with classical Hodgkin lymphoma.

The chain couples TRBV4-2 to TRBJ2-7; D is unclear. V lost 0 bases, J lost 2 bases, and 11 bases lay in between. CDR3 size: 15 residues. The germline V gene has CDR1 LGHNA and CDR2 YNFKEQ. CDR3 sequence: CASSQDLVATYEQYF. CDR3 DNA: TGTGCCAGCAGCCAAGATCTCGTCGCCACCTACGAGCAGTACTTC.

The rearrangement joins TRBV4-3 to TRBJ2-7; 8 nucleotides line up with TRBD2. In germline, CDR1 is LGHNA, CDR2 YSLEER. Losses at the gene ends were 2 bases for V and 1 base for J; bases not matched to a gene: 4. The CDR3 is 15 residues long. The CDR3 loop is CASSQRGGASYEQYF. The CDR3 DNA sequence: TGCGCCAGCAGCCAACGGGGGGGCGCTTCCTACGAGCAGTACTTC.

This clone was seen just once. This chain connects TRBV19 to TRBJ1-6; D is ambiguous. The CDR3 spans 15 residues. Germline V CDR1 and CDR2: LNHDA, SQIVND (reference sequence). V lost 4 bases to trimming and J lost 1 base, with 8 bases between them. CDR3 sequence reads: CASSTLGSYNSPLHF. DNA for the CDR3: TGTGCCAGTAGTACCCTGGGGTCCTATAATTCACCCCTCCACTTT. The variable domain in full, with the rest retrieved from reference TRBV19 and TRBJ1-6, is DGGITQSPKYLFRKEGQNVTLSCEQNLNHDAMYWYRQDPGQGLRLIYYSQIVNDFQKGDIAEGYSVSREKKESFPLTVTSAQKNPTAFYLCASSTLGSYNSPLHFGNGTRLTVT.

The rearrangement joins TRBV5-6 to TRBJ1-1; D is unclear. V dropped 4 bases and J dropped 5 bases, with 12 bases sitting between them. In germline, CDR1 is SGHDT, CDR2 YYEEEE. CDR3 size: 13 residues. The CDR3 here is CASSLNRATEAFF. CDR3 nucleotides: TGTGCCAGCAGCCTTAACCGGGCAACTGAAGCTTTCTTT.

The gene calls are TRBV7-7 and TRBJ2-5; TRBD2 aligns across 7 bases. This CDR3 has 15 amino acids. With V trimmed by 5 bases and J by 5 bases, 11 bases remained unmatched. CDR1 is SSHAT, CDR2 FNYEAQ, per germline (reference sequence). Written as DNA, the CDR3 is TGTGCCAGCAGCCCCTCCGGGGGGTCTGGTGAGACCCAGTACTTC. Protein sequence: CASSPSGGSGETQYF.

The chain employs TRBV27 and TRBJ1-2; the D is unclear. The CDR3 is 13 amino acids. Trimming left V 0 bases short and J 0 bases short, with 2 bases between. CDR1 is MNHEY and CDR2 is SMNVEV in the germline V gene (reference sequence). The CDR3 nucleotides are TGTGCCAGCAGTTTATCGGCTAACTATGGCTACACCTTC. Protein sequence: CASSLSANYGYTF.

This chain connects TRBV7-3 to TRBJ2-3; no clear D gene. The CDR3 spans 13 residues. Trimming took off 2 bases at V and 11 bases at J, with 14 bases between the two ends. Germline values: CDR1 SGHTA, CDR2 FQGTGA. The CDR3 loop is CASSLDWNSEQYF. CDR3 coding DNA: TGTGCCAGCAGCTTAGATTGGAATAGTGAGCAGTATTTT.

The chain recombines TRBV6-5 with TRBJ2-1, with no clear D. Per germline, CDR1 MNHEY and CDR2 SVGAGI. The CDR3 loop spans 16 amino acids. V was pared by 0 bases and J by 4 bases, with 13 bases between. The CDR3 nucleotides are TGTGCCAGCAGTTACTCGAAAGGGATGGGGTACAATGAGCAGTTCTTC. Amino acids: CASSYSKGMGYNEQFF.

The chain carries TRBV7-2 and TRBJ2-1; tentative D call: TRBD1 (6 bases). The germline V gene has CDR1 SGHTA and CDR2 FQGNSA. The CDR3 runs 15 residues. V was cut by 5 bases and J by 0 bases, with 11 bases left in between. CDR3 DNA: TGTGCCAGCAGCGCTCAGGGGAGCTCCTACAATGAGCAGTTCTTC. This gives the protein CASSAQGSSYNEQFF. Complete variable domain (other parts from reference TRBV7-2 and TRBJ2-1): GAGVSQSPSNKVTEKGKDVELRCDPISGHTALYWYRQSLGQGLEFLIYFQGNSAPDKSGLPSDRFSAERTGGSVSTLTIQRTQQEDSAVYLCASSAQGSSYNEQFFGPGTRLTVL.

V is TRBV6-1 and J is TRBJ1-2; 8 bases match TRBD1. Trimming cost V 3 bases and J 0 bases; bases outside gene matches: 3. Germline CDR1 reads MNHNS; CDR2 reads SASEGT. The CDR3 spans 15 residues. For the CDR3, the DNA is TGTGCCAGCAGTGAGGGGACAGGCCCTAACTATGGCTACACCTTC. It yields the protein CASSEGTGPNYGYTF.

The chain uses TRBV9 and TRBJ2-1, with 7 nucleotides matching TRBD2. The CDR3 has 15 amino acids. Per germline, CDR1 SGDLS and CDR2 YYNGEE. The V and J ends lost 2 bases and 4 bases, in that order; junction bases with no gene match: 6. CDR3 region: CASSVARGGYNEQFF. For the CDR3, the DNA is TGTGCCAGCAGCGTCGCTAGGGGAGGGTACAATGAGCAGTTCTTC. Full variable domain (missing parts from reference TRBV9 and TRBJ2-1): DSGVTQTPKHLITATGQRVTLRCSPRSGDLSVYWYQQSLDQGLQFLIQYYNGEERAKGNILERFSAQQFPDLHSELNLSSLELGDSALYFCASSVARGGYNEQFFGPGTRLTVL.